The 28 T cell receptor beta chains reported below all come from one sample, sequenced in a study of blood T cell repertoires in COVID-19. Profiled with immunoSEQ multiplex PCR; TCRdb holds only in-frame clones, not every one. Here the sample spans 150,000 to 200,000 clones, 89% being singletons. The source material was PBMCs or T cells enriched from blood (not recorded which). The source of these receptors is a middle-aged woman with acute COVID-19.

The gene calls are TRBV6-5 and TRBJ1-3; D is ambiguous. The CDR3 runs 14 residues. The V end was cut by 6 bases, the J end by 3 bases, with 12 bases between. CDR1 and CDR2 from the germline V gene are MNHEY and SVGAGI. In DNA form, the CDR3 reads TGTGCCAGCAGGTCTCTGGGCGTTGGAAACACCATATATTTT. It specifies CASRSLGVGNTIYF.

CDR3 sequence reads: CSASGAIYNSPLHF. CDR3 in DNA: TGCAGTGCTAGTGGCGCGATCTATAATTCACCCCTCCACTTT. The genes are TRBV20-1 and TRBJ1-6; D gene unclear. This CDR3 is 14 amino acids long. Trimming shortened V by 3 bases and J by 3 bases, and 9 bases separated the two germline ends. Germline V gene sequence: CDR1 DFQATT, CDR2 SNEGSKA (reference sequence).

The chain joins TRBV9 to TRBJ2-5; D possibly corresponds to TRBD2 (5 bases). This CDR3 spans 14 amino acids. Trimming removed 3 bases from V and 7 bases from J, with 16 bases in between. Germline V gene data show CDR1 as SGDLS and CDR2 as YYNGEE. The CDR3 loop is CASSDSWTAGTQYF. The CDR3 DNA sequence: TGTGCCAGCAGCGACTCTTGGACTGCAGGGACCCAGTACTTC. The full variable domain, completed using reference TRBV9 and TRBJ2-5, is DSGVTQTPKHLITATGQRVTLRCSPRSGDLSVYWYQQSLDQGLQFLIQYYNGEERAKGNILERFSAQQFPDLHSELNLSSLELGDSALYFCASSDSWTAGTQYFGPGTRLLVL.

The rearrangement links TRBV12-3 or TRBV12-4 to TRBJ1-2; D is uncertain. V lost 3 bases and J lost 9, with 8 bases in between. The CDR3 spans 11 residues. CDR3 sequence reads: CASSFSSSYTF. The CDR3 DNA follows: TGTGCCAGCAGTTTCTCCAGTAGCTACACCTTC.

This rearrangement joins TRBV12-3 or TRBV12-4 to TRBJ1-2, with D hard to call. This CDR3 has 12 residues. V dropped 6 bases and J dropped 5 bases, with 10 bases sitting between them. CDR3 bases: TGTGCCAGCAGCGAAATCGGGTATGGCTACACCTTC. It yields the protein CASSEIGYGYTF.

The CDR3 region has the DNA TGTGCCAGCAGTCTCCAGGGAACAGATACGCAGTATTTT. It codes for CASSLQGTDTQYF. The chain is built from TRBV2 and TRBJ2-3; D might be TRBD1 (5 bases). The CDR3 length is 13 residues. CDR1 is SNHLY, CDR2 FYNNEI, per germline. Deletions cut 5 bases from V and 3 bases from J, with 9 bases between. Full variable domain (missing parts from reference TRBV2 and TRBJ2-3): EPEVTQTPSHQVTQMGQEVILRCVPISNHLYFYWYRQILGQKVEFLVSFYNNEISEKSEIFDDQFSVERPDGSNFTLKIRSTKLEDSAMYFCASSLQGTDTQYFGPGTRLTVL.

The V gene is TRBV4-2, the J gene TRBJ2-5; maybe TRBD2 (6 bases). CDR3 length: 15 residues. The V and J ends lost 0 bases and 5 bases respectively, with 13 bases between them. In germline, CDR1 is LGHNA, CDR2 YNFKEQ. Written as DNA, the CDR3 is TGTGCCAGCAGCCAAGATTATGCAGGGAGGGAGACCCAGTACTTC. Amino acid sequence: CASSQDYAGRETQYF.

Remarks on this clone: Relative to the germline gene, one junction end is altered; a read error may explain this. The chain recombines TRBV11-2 with TRBJ2-1; 8 bases line up with TRBD1. Germline CDR1 SGHAT, CDR2 FQNNGV. The CDR3 extends over 12 amino acids. The CDR3 loop is CAGSPTGGEQFF. The CDR3 DNA reads TGTGCCGGCAGTCCTACAGGGGGTGAGCAGTTCTTC. Filled out from reference TRBV11-2 and TRBJ2-1, the complete variable domain reads EAGVAQSPRYKIIEKRQSVAFWCNPISGHATLYWYQQILGQGPKLLIQFQNNGVVDDSQLPKDRFSAERLKGVDSTLKIQPAKLEDSAVYLCAGSPTGGEQFFGPGTRLTVL.

The chain employs TRBV3-1 (or the pseudogene TRBV3-2) and TRBJ2-7, with 9 bases lining up with TRBD1. CDR1 is LGHDT, CDR2 YNNKEL, per germline (reference sequence). The CDR3 runs to 14 residues. V lost 6 bases, J lost 3 bases, and 6 bases stayed unmatched. CDR3 nucleotides: TGTGCCAGCAGGAACAGGGGGCCCAACTACGAGCAGTACTTC. This translates into CASRNRGPNYEQYF.

V and J are TRBV28 and TRBJ2-5; TRBD2 agrees at 13 bases. J lost 3 bases, V lost 3 bases, and 4 bases had no gene match. This CDR3 contains 16 residues. Germline CDR1 and CDR2: MDHEN and SYDVKM. DNA for the CDR3: TGTGCCAGCAGTTTTTTGACTAGCGGGGGGAAAGAGACCCAGTACTTC. Translating gives CASSFLTSGGKETQYF.

This clone was counted between two and nine times. The sample has other DNA sequences that encode this CDR3 too. This chain uses TRBV12-3 or TRBV12-4 with TRBJ2-3; the D gene is possibly TRBD1 (7 bases). The CDR3 has 13 amino acids. V lost 5 bases and J lost 6, with 12 bases in between. The CDR3 is CASSLAGGDTQYF. The CDR3 DNA follows: TGTGCCAGCAGTCTCGCAGGGGGGGATACGCAGTATTTT.

The chain has TRBV28 and TRBJ1-1, with 11 bases lining up with TRBD1. This CDR3 is 16 amino acids long. The junction had 15 bases not matched to a gene; V was cut back by 7 bases and J by 8 bases. Germline CDR1 and CDR2: MDHEN and SYDVKM. The CDR3 DNA sequence: TGTGCCAGCACTATCTCACCGGGACAGGGGGTGATGGAAGCTTTCTTT. Protein product: CASTISPGQGVMEAFF. The whole variable domain, remainder taken from reference TRBV28 and TRBJ1-1, is DVKVTQSSRYLVKRTGEKVFLECVQDMDHENMFWYRQDPGLGLRLIYFSYDVKMKEKGDIPEGYSVSREKKERFSLILESASTNQTSMYLCASTISPGQGVMEAFFGQGTRLTVV.

V is TRBV9 and J is TRBJ2-7; TRBD2 matches 7 bases. CDR3 size: 16 residues. Germline V gene lookup returns CDR1 SGDLS and CDR2 YYNGEE. V shed 1 base and J 0 bases; nucleotides not matched to a gene: 7. The DNA for the CDR3 is TGTGCCAGCAGCGTACAGGCTGGCGGGGGCTCCTACGAGCAGTACTTC. This gives the protein CASSVQAGGGSYEQYF.

The chain links TRBV5-3 to TRBJ1-5, with D perhaps TRBD1 (5 bases). TRBV5-3 is assigned to the ORF class and has an uncertain function. This CDR3 region has 13 residues. Trimming removed 2 bases from V and 7 bases from J, with 10 bases in between. CDR3 in DNA: TGTGCCAGAAGCTTTCAGGGAAGGCAGCCCCAGCATTTT. The encoded protein is CARSFQGRQPQHF.

Details on this clone: An end of the junction does not agree with germline; a read error may underlie this. Within the sample, other DNA sequences also encode this same CDR3. The rearrangement joins TRBV5-1 to TRBJ1-2; 12 bases map to TRBD1. CDR1 and CDR2 (germline): SGHRS, YFSETQ. The CDR3 totals 16 residues. DNA of the CDR3: TGCGCTAGCAGTTCGAATCCGGGACAGGGGGCTCGTGGCTACACCTTC. It translates to CASSSNPGQGARGYTF. The full variable domain, its missing parts supplied by reference TRBV5-1 and TRBJ1-2, is KAGVTQTPRYLIKTRGQQVTLSCSPISGHRSVSWYQQTPGQGLQFLFEYFSETQRNKGNFPGRFSGRQFSNSRSEMNVSTLELGDSALYLCASSSNPGQGARGYTFGSGTRLTVV.

This chain joins TRBV5-8 and TRBJ2-5; D is possibly TRBD2 (6 bases). With 4 bases removed from V and 4 bases from J, the gap between germline ends came to 14 bases. The CDR3 spans 14 residues. Germline V gene lookup returns CDR1 SGHTS and CDR2 YDEGEE. CDR3 amino acids: CASSLGLPVETQYF. The CDR3 nucleotides read TGTGCCAGCAGCCTCGGACTACCAGTAGAGACCCAGTACTTC. Using reference TRBV5-8 and TRBJ2-5 for the parts outside the CDR3, the full variable domain is EAGVTQSPTHLIKTRGQQATLRCSPISGHTSVYWYQQALGLGLQFLLWYDEGEERNRGNFPPRFSGRQFPNYSSELNVNALELEDSALYLCASSLGLPVETQYFGPGTRLLVL.

This chain connects TRBV5-1 to TRBJ2-5; TRBD2 might be the D (7 bases). The V end lost 0 bases, the J end lost 5 bases, and 11 bases lay between the germline ends. Per the germline V gene, CDR1 is SGHRS and CDR2 is YFSETQ. The length of the CDR3 is 14 residues. CDR3 DNA sequence: TGCGCCAGCAGCTTGGCGGGGGGCATCGAGACCCAGTACTTC. It encodes CASSLAGGIETQYF.

The V gene is TRBV10-3, the J gene TRBJ2-7; 9 positions match TRBD2. The CDR3 is made up of 14 amino acids. V lost 6 bases, J lost 1 base, and 4 bases stayed unmatched. Germline V gene data show CDR1 as ENHRY and CDR2 as SYGVKD. CDR3 DNA sequence: TGTGCCATCAGAGATAGCGGGGGATCCTACGAGCAGTACTTC. Its protein product is CAIRDSGGSYEQYF.

This rearrangement joins TRBV5-1 to TRBJ1-2, with D possibly being TRBD1 (6 bases). This CDR3 spans 13 amino acids. Germline V CDR1 and CDR2: SGHRS, YFSETQ. The V end lost 4 bases, the J end lost 2 bases, and 9 bases lay between the germline ends. The CDR3 region is CASSPQGNYGYTF. DNA for the CDR3: TGCGCCAGCAGCCCCCAGGGGAACTATGGCTACACCTTC.

The chain recombines TRBV19 with TRBJ1-2; TRBD1 matches 9 bases. V lost 6 bases to trimming and J lost 8 bases; unmatched junction nucleotides: 13. The CDR3 has 15 residues. Germline CDR1 is LNHDA and CDR2 is SQIVND (reference sequence). CDR3 residues: CASSHSPGQGNGYTF. Written as DNA, the CDR3 is TGTGCCAGTAGCCACAGCCCGGGACAGGGAAACGGCTACACCTTC. The variable domain in full, with the rest retrieved from reference TRBV19 and TRBJ1-2, is DGGITQSPKYLFRKEGQNVTLSCEQNLNHDAMYWYRQDPGQGLRLIYYSQIVNDFQKGDIAEGYSVSREKKESFPLTVTSAQKNPTAFYLCASSHSPGQGNGYTFGSGTRLTVV.

The chain employs TRBV7-9 and TRBJ2-2, with D unclear. The germline V gene has CDR1 SEHNR and CDR2 FQNEAQ (reference sequence). The CDR3 totals 16 residues. Trimming stripped 3 bases from V and 1 base from J, with 12 bases between. The CDR3 region has the DNA TGTGCCAGCAGCTTTATCGAGGTGGAGAACACCGGGGAGCTGTTTTTT. Protein sequence: CASSFIEVENTGELFF.

The chain uses TRBV28 and TRBJ2-1; D perhaps matches TRBD1 (5 bases). The CDR3 covers 15 residues. Trimming cost V 6 bases and J 1 base, with 13 bases left between them. Germline-derived CDR1 and CDR2 are MDHEN and SYDVKM. CDR3 sequence: CASRKGSDSYNEQFF. CDR3 bases: TGTGCCAGCAGAAAGGGGTCGGATTCCTACAATGAGCAGTTCTTC.

The chain is built from TRBV11-2 and TRBJ2-7, with 7 nucleotides matching TRBD1. V lost 6 bases and J lost 3; bases outside the gene matches: 11. Looked up from germline, CDR1 is SGHAT and CDR2 is FQNNGV. The CDR3 has 15 residues. This CDR3 reads CASSSLERTGYEQYF. The DNA of the CDR3 is TGTGCCAGCAGTTCTCTCGAGCGGACAGGCTACGAGCAGTACTTC.

This chain links TRBV20-1 with TRBJ1-5; D ambiguous. Per germline, CDR1 DFQATT and CDR2 SNEGSKA (reference sequence). V lost 4 bases to trimming and J lost 3 bases, with 10 bases between them. The CDR3 runs 13 residues. CDR3 in amino acids: CSAIDELNQPQHF. The CDR3 nucleotides read TGCAGTGCTATTGACGAACTCAATCAGCCCCAGCATTTT.

The CDR3 protein is CASSRQGMNTGELFF. Here the CDR3 DNA reads TGTGCCAGCAGTAGACAGGGAATGAACACCGGGGAGCTGTTTTTT. The rearrangement joins TRBV6-5 to TRBJ2-2; 7 positions match TRBD1. Germline V gene lookup returns CDR1 MNHEY and CDR2 SVGAGI. The CDR3 has 15 amino acids. Trimming removed 5 bases from V and 1 base from J; junction bases left unmatched: 4.

Only a few counts were recorded for this clone. V usage is TRBV7-9 and J usage is TRBJ2-3; 10 bases are a match to TRBD2. With 7 bases clipped from V and 2 bases from J, the junction kept 6 bases outside the gene matches. CDR3 length: 15 amino acids. Germline CDR1 reads SEHNR; CDR2 reads FQNEAQ (reference sequence). This CDR3 is CASNQLAGTTDTQYF. The CDR3 DNA reads TGTGCCAGCAACCAACTAGCGGGGACCACAGATACGCAGTATTTT.

V is TRBV4-1 and J is TRBJ1-1; the D is unclear. This CDR3 has 13 residues. V lost 0 bases to trimming and J lost 11 bases, with 13 bases between them. Germline-derived CDR1 and CDR2 are MGHRA and YSYEKL. This chain's CDR3 is CASSQDLGSWAFF. CDR3 coding DNA: TGCGCCAGCAGCCAAGATCTTGGGAGTTGGGCTTTCTTT.

The chain has TRBV28 and TRBJ1-2, with 9 bases fitting TRBD1. Germline V CDR1 and CDR2: MDHEN, SYDVKM. The CDR3 has 13 amino acids. The ends lost 6 bases at V and 6 bases at J; junction bases unmatched: 5. CDR3 in DNA: TGTGCCAGCAGCCAGACAGGGGGGGATGGCTACACCTTC. It encodes CASSQTGGDGYTF.